The 27 T cell receptor beta chains below come from one sample, sequenced in a study of blood T cell repertoires in COVID-19. Clones were read by immunoSEQ multiplex PCR, and TCRdb kept only the in-frame ones, dropping some. The sample holds approximately 250,000 clones, around 88% seen once. The sequencing input was PBMCs or T cells enriched from blood (not recorded which). These receptors were collected from a woman aged 40-49 years with acute COVID-19.

This chain connects TRBV19 to TRBJ1-1; the D is unclear. V was pared by 8 bases and J by 0 bases, with 13 bases between. This CDR3 is built from 14 residues. CDR1 and CDR2 (germline): LNHDA, SQIVND (reference sequence). For the CDR3, the DNA is TGTGCCAGTTCTAGCCTGGATATGAACACTGAAGCTTTCTTT. Protein sequence: CASSSLDMNTEAFF.

The V call is TRBV18, the J call TRBJ1-4; D remains ambiguous. Germline assignment: CDR1 KGHSH and CDR2 LQKENI. The CDR3 is 14 amino acids. V lost 3 bases to trimming and J lost 8 bases, with 13 bases between them. DNA for the CDR3: TGTGCCAGCTCACCGATCGCCACTGTGGAAAAACTGTTTTTT. Its protein product is CASSPIATVEKLFF.

The genes are TRBV7-2 and TRBJ1-3; D is uncertain. Looked up from germline, CDR1 is SGHTA and CDR2 is FQGNSA. V lost 1 base and J 0 bases, leaving 13 bases between the germline ends. CDR3 length equals 17 residues. CDR3 nucleotides: TGTGCCAGCAGCTTAGGGGGAGGTTCCAACTCTGGAAACACCATATATTTT. Its translation: CASSLGGGSNSGNTIYF. Filled out from reference TRBV7-2 and TRBJ1-3, the complete variable domain reads GAGVSQSPSNKVTEKGKDVELRCDPISGHTALYWYRQSLGQGLEFLIYFQGNSAPDKSGLPSDRFSAERTGGSVSTLTIQRTQQEDSAVYLCASSLGGGSNSGNTIYFGEGSWLTVV.

This clone has a single count. The rearrangement uses TRBV20-1 and TRBJ1-1; 9 bases match TRBD1. The CDR3 has 11 amino acids. Germline CDR1 and CDR2: DFQATT and SNEGSKA (reference sequence). The V and J ends lost 7 bases and 6 bases, in that order; junction bases with no gene match: 3. The CDR3 DNA reads TGCAGTGGACAGGGGGGGGCTGAAGCTTTCTTT. Amino acids: CSGQGGAEAFF.

There are many counts of this clone. The rearrangement joins TRBV4-1 to TRBJ1-2; D remains unclear. V lost 4 bases, J lost 0 bases, and 12 bases lay in between. The CDR3 loop spans 15 amino acids. Germline CDR1 is MGHRA and CDR2 is YSYEKL. CDR3 region: CASSPERSSNYGYTF. CDR3 sequence (DNA): TGCGCCAGCAGCCCGGAGAGGAGTTCTAACTATGGCTACACCTTC.

The chain uses TRBV4-3 and TRBJ1-4; 9 nucleotides agree with TRBD1. V lost 4 bases, J lost 10 bases, and 7 bases stayed unmatched. The CDR3 has 14 residues. CDR1 and CDR2 (germline): LGHNA, YSLEER. The CDR3 DNA follows: TGCGCCAGCAGCCGATCCGGGACAGGGCTAAAACTGTTTTTT. Amino acids: CASSRSGTGLKLFF.

This chain links TRBV11-2 with TRBJ1-2; 11 nucleotides align to TRBD1. Germline lookup yields CDR1 SGHAT and CDR2 FQNNGV. J lost 4 bases, V lost 1 base, and 8 bases had no gene match. CDR3 length: 17 residues. CDR3 in amino acids: CASSLAGQGAQSYGYTF. DNA of the CDR3: TGTGCCAGCAGCTTAGCCGGACAGGGGGCGCAGAGCTATGGCTACACCTTC.

V and J are TRBV24-1 and TRBJ2-3, with TRBD2 matching over 7 bases. The CDR3 runs to 15 residues. V dropped 5 bases and J dropped 4; count of bases not matched to a gene: 8. Germline CDR1 is KGHDR and CDR2 is SFDVKD. The CDR3 sequence is CATSVGGGRADTQYF. CDR3 nucleotide sequence: TGTGCCACCAGTGTTGGGGGAGGGCGCGCAGATACGCAGTATTTT.

This chain uses TRBV7-9 with TRBJ2-7; 9 nucleotides line up with TRBD1. Per germline, CDR1 SEHNR and CDR2 FQNEAQ (reference sequence). V trimming: 5 bases; J trimming: 3 bases; junction bases outside the gene matches: 11. CDR3 length: 16 residues. CDR3 amino acids: CASSASPGQGNYEQYF. The CDR3 nucleotides are TGTGCCAGCAGCGCGAGCCCGGGACAGGGAAACTACGAGCAGTACTTC.

The rearrangement links TRBV12-3 or TRBV12-4 to TRBJ2-5; the D is unclear. Trimming pared 2 bases from V and 4 bases from J, leaving 8 bases between. The CDR3 covers 13 residues. The CDR3 spells CASSLSRPETQYF. CDR3 nucleotide sequence: TGTGCCAGCAGTTTATCGCGGCCAGAGACCCAGTACTTC.

The CDR3: CASSLALQNTGELFF. The DNA for the CDR3 is TGTGCCAGCAGCCTCGCGTTGCAGAACACCGGGGAGCTGTTTTTT. The chain combines TRBV7-9 with TRBJ2-2, with no clear D. V was trimmed by 5 bases and J by 1 base, leaving 11 bases between them. The CDR3 extends over 15 amino acids. Germline V gene sequence: CDR1 SEHNR, CDR2 FQNEAQ (reference sequence). Variable domain in full (rest from reference TRBV7-9 and TRBJ2-2): DTGVSQNPRHKITKRGQNVTFRCDPISEHNRLYWYRQTLGQGPEFLTYFQNEAQLEKSRLLSDRFSAERPKGSFSTLEIQRTEQGDSAMYLCASSLALQNTGELFFGEGSRLTVL.

This sequence joins TRBV5-1 and TRBJ1-1, with D hard to call. The V end lost 0 bases, the J end lost 0 bases, and 9 bases lay between the germline ends. Germline V gene sequence: CDR1 SGHRS, CDR2 YFSETQ. This CDR3 region has 15 residues. The CDR3, as DNA: TGCGCCAGCAGCTTGGTTTCAGTAATGAACACTGAAGCTTTCTTT. Amino acids: CASSLVSVMNTEAFF.

The chain couples TRBV7-2 to TRBJ2-7; possible D gene TRBD1, 6 bases. This CDR3 comprises 12 residues. Trimming cost V 1 base and J 9 bases, with 10 bases left between them. Germline V gives CDR1 SGHTA, CDR2 FQGNSA. The CDR3, as DNA: TGTGCCAGCAGCTTAGACAGGGTAAGGCAGTACGTC. Translated, it gives CASSLDRVRQYV.

This rearrangement joins TRBV2 to TRBJ1-1; TRBD1 is a possible D gene (6 bases). The CDR3 has 13 residues. V was shortened by 4 bases and J by 6 bases, with 12 bases between the two germline ends. Germline V gene sequence: CDR1 SNHLY, CDR2 FYNNEI. CDR3 DNA sequence: TGTGCCAGCAGTGCGGAACAGGGTTCTGAAGCTTTCTTT. This codes for CASSAEQGSEAFF.

The V gene is TRBV2, the J gene TRBJ1-2, with a possible D match to TRBD1 (6 bases). This CDR3 has 15 amino acids. Trimming took 0 bases from V and 5 from J, leaving 13 bases between them. CDR1 and CDR2 from the germline V gene are SNHLY and FYNNEI. The CDR3 is CASSEAQGRSYGYTF. CDR3 DNA: TGTGCCAGCAGTGAAGCGCAGGGGAGATCGTATGGCTACACCTTC.

This chain uses TRBV7-8 with TRBJ2-3, with 7 bases that match TRBD2. Germline CDR1 reads SGHVS; CDR2 reads FQNEAQ. CDR3 length: 15 residues. V shed 2 bases and J 0 bases; nucleotides not matched to a gene: 2. The CDR3 loop is CASSLPRGSTDTQYF. In DNA, the CDR3 is TGTGCCAGCAGCTTACCGCGGGGGAGCACAGATACGCAGTATTTT. The complete variable domain, with remaining parts taken from reference TRBV7-8 and TRBJ2-3, reads GAGVSQSPRYKVAKRGQDVALRCDPISGHVSLFWYQQALGQGPEFLTYFQNEAQLDKSGLPSDRFFAERPEGSVSTLKIQRTQQEDSAVYLCASSLPRGSTDTQYFGPGTRLTVL.

The gene calls are TRBV6-5 and TRBJ2-5; weak D call: TRBD2 (7 bases). Trimming pared 7 bases from V and 5 bases from J, leaving 20 bases between. CDR3 length equals 15 residues. Germline V gene lookup returns CDR1 MNHEY and CDR2 SVGAGI. Written as DNA, the CDR3 is TGTGCCAGCACCACTCTGGCGGGGGCCGGGGAGACCCAGTACTTC. Protein sequence: CASTTLAGAGETQYF.

The table lists this clone with a count of one. The chain carries TRBV6-5 and TRBJ2-6, with TRBD1 identical over 9 bases. The CDR3 sequence is 15 residues long. V trimming: 6 bases; J trimming: 2 bases; junction bases outside the gene matches: 2. The germline V gene encodes CDR1 MNHEY and CDR2 SVGAGI. The CDR3 reads CASSTGGAGANVLTF. The CDR3 region has the DNA TGTGCCAGCAGCACAGGGGGCGCTGGGGCCAACGTCCTGACTTTC.

In this sample, this clone turned up a few times. V is TRBV12-3 or TRBV12-4 and J is TRBJ1-5; 9 nucleotides match TRBD1. V lost 6 bases and J lost 7; bases outside the gene matches: 4. The CDR3 is 13 amino acids. The CDR3 DNA is TGTGCCAGCAGGGGACAGGGCATGCAGCCCCAGCATTTT. It is translated as CASRGQGMQPQHF.

The V and J genes are TRBV19 and TRBJ1-5; D possibly corresponds to TRBD1 (5 bases). Between the trimmed V and J ends, which lost 6 bases and 5 bases, there was a span of 14 bases. The V gene's germline CDR1 is LNHDA and CDR2 SQIVND (reference sequence). CDR3 length: 14 residues. CDR3 residues: CASSVMGGDQPQHF. CDR3 bases: TGTGCCAGTAGCGTCATGGGGGGAGATCAGCCCCAGCATTTT.

This chain connects TRBV6-2 or TRBV6-3 to TRBJ1-5, with D uncertain. Deletions cut 5 bases from V and 7 bases from J, with 12 bases between. This CDR3 has 13 residues. Germline CDR1 and CDR2: MNHEY and SVGEGT. This chain's CDR3 is CASSKEGVQPQHF. DNA of the CDR3: TGTGCCAGCAGTAAGGAGGGAGTCCAGCCCCAGCATTTT.

The chain has TRBV5-8 and TRBJ2-5; tentatively, D is TRBD1 (5 bases). This CDR3 region has 16 residues. V dropped 4 bases and J dropped 5 bases, with 21 bases sitting between them. The germline V gene encodes CDR1 SGHTS and CDR2 YDEGEE. The CDR3 loop reads CASSDLGLSKTETQYF. Written as DNA, the CDR3 is TGTGCCAGCAGCGACCTGGGGCTCAGCAAGACGGAGACCCAGTACTTC. The full variable domain, in which reference TRBV5-8 and TRBJ2-5 provide the parts outside the CDR3, is EAGVTQSPTHLIKTRGQQATLRCSPISGHTSVYWYQQALGLGLQFLLWYDEGEERNRGNFPPRFSGRQFPNYSSELNVNALELEDSALYLCASSDLGLSKTETQYFGPGTRLLVL.

V usage is TRBV9 and J usage is TRBJ2-3, with 8 nucleotides matching TRBD2. Germline V CDR1 and CDR2: SGDLS, YYNGEE. With 6 bases clipped from V and 7 bases from J, the junction kept 10 bases outside the gene matches. The CDR3 runs to 14 residues. The CDR3 here is CASTPDSSGYTQYF. CDR3 nucleotide sequence: TGTGCCAGCACCCCCGACTCTAGCGGGTATACGCAGTATTTT.

The count of this clone is one. One junction end disagrees with the germline gene, perhaps due to a read error. This rearrangement joins TRBV12-3 or TRBV12-4 to TRBJ2-5, with D possibly matching TRBD2 (7 bases). This CDR3 region has 12 residues. As DNA, the CDR3 is TGTGCCAGCAGTCGGGGGGCCGGGTCTCACAACTTC. Protein product: CASSRGAGSHNF.

This rearrangement joins TRBV7-2 to TRBJ2-5; the D is unclear. There are 15 residues in the CDR3. V was shortened by 6 bases and J by 5 bases, with 19 bases between the two germline ends. Germline CDR1 and CDR2: SGHTA and FQGNSA. The CDR3 DNA reads as TGTGCCAGCAGTTACCAACCCGCTACGATGGAGACCCAGTACTTC. Protein: CASSYQPATMETQYF.

This clone occurred a few times. V usage is TRBV6-5 and J usage is TRBJ2-5, with a tentative D call TRBD2 (5 bases). This CDR3 has 13 amino acids. CDR1 and CDR2 from the germline V gene are MNHEY and SVGAGI. Trimming left V 5 bases short and J 0 bases short, with 7 bases between. CDR3 protein: CASSTADQETQYF. CDR3 in DNA: TGTGCCAGCAGTACAGCGGACCAAGAGACCCAGTACTTC.

The CDR3 loop is CAWNTGTPIWGDTQYF. Here the CDR3 DNA reads TGTGCCTGGAATACCGGGACTCCCATTTGGGGAGATACGCAGTATTTT. V is TRBV30 and J is TRBJ2-3, with a weak D call TRBD2 (6 bases). The V gene lost 4 bases and the J gene lost 5 bases, with 22 bases spanning the gap. The CDR3 sequence is 16 residues long. The germline CDR1 and CDR2 sequences are GTSNPN and SVGIG (reference sequence).